The 30 T cell receptor beta chains listed next were all sequenced from one sample in a study of cytomegalovirus exposure and HLA in healthy donors. This PCR relied on a set of 60 Vbeta primers and 13 Jbeta primers. Repertoires were generated with immunoSEQ multiplex PCR, while TCRdb's copy carries only in-frame clones and drops some. Among around 180,000 clones listed, 79% were seen once. Sequencing input: PBMCs. The receptors here all came from a woman aged 40 to 50 in good health and CMV-seronegative.

This chain links TRBV5-1 with TRBJ1-3; the match to TRBD1 covers 8 bases. The V segment lost 4 bases and the J segment 6 bases; nucleotides outside the gene matches: 6. Germline CDR1 SGHRS, CDR2 YFSETQ. The CDR3 loop spans 14 amino acids. Here the CDR3 DNA reads TGCGCCAGCAGCCTTGACCAGGGGGCAAACACCATATATTTT. Its protein is CASSLDQGANTIYF. Complete variable domain (other parts from reference TRBV5-1 and TRBJ1-3): KAGVTQTPRYLIKTRGQQVTLSCSPISGHRSVSWYQQTPGQGLQFLFEYFSETQRNKGNFPGRFSGRQFSNSRSEMNVSTLELGDSALYLCASSLDQGANTIYFGEGSWLTVV.

The rearrangement links TRBV7-9 to TRBJ2-7; D call uncertain. V was shortened by 11 bases and J by 2 bases, with 19 bases between the two germline ends. This CDR3 spans 14 amino acids. Germline CDR1 SEHNR, CDR2 FQNEAQ (reference sequence). CDR3 nucleotides: TGTGCCGCCTGCCCCGACACTCCACCCTACGAGCAGTACTTC. Translation gives CAACPDTPPYEQYF.

The V gene is TRBV11-2, the J gene TRBJ2-6, with D unclear. This CDR3 comprises 16 residues. The ends were cut back, 1 base at V and 0 bases at J, with 7 bases in the middle. CDR1 and CDR2 (germline): SGHAT, FQNNGV. Here the CDR3 DNA reads TGTGCCAGCAGCTTAGCCAGTCTCTCTGGGGCCAACGTCCTGACTTTC. It yields the protein CASSLASLSGANVLTF.

The V and J genes are TRBV6-6 and TRBJ1-5, with 10 bases lining up with TRBD1. Looked up from germline, CDR1 is MNHNY and CDR2 is SVGAGI (reference sequence). The CDR3 loop spans 15 amino acids. The junction had 8 bases not matched to a gene; V was cut back by 8 bases and J by 4 bases. This CDR3 reads CASSRQGQGNQPQHF. The CDR3 DNA reads as TGTGCCAGCTCCCGCCAGGGACAGGGGAATCAGCCCCAGCATTTT.

The DNA for the CDR3 is TGTGCCAGTAGTATACAGGGGGCTGGTCAGCCCCAGCATTTT. It translates to CASSIQGAGQPQHF. This chain links TRBV19 with TRBJ1-5, with TRBD1 matching over 8 bases. The CDR3 is 14 amino acids. Per the germline V gene, CDR1 is LNHDA and CDR2 is SQIVND (reference sequence). The V segment lost 2 bases and the J segment 6 bases; nucleotides outside the gene matches: 3.

The gene calls are TRBV2 and TRBJ1-4; D call uncertain. Germline CDR1 and CDR2: SNHLY and FYNNEI. Trimming removed 3 bases from V and 8 bases from J, with 7 bases in between. There are 12 residues in the CDR3. The CDR3, as DNA: TGTGCCAGCAGTGATTCAGCGGAAAAACTGTTTTTT. Protein: CASSDSAEKLFF.

The chain combines TRBV7-8 with TRBJ2-6; no definite D call. The CDR3 consists of 16 residues. Germline V gene sequence: CDR1 SGHVS, CDR2 FQNEAQ. The V end lost 3 bases, the J end lost 0 bases, and 9 bases lay between the germline ends. The CDR3 region has the DNA TGTGCCAGCAGCTTTCGGTCCCCCTCTGGGGCCAACGTCCTGACTTTC. Its protein product is CASSFRSPSGANVLTF.

This chain connects TRBV9 to TRBJ2-7; no definite D call. In germline, CDR1 is SGDLS, CDR2 YYNGEE. The CDR3 sequence is 15 residues long. The ends were cut back, 0 bases at V and 4 bases at J, with 14 bases in the middle. The CDR3 here is CASSVASRPPYEQYF. CDR3 sequence (DNA): TGTGCCAGCAGCGTAGCTTCGAGGCCTCCTTACGAGCAGTACTTC.

This clone showed up just a few times. The chain couples TRBV29-1 to TRBJ1-1; D might be TRBD1 (5 bases). The CDR3 sequence is 15 residues long. Trimming left V 7 bases short and J 4 bases short, with 22 bases between. Germline V gene sequence: CDR1 SQVTM, CDR2 ANQGSEA. CDR3 region: CSAGGEKHAGTEAFF. CDR3 sequence (DNA): TGCAGCGCGGGGGGGGAAAAACACGCGGGCACTGAAGCTTTCTTT.

The CDR3 loop reads CASSSGSAGGNNEQFF. The CDR3 bases are TGCGCCAGCAGCTCGGGGTCAGCGGGGGGGAACAATGAGCAGTTCTTC. This chain joins TRBV5-1 and TRBJ2-1; 10 bases fit TRBD2. The CDR3 length is 16 residues. The germline gives CDR1 SGHRS, CDR2 YFSETQ. V trimming: 3 bases; J trimming: 5 bases; junction bases outside the gene matches: 8.

The V call is TRBV2, the J call TRBJ2-7; the D gene is possibly TRBD1 (6 bases). The CDR3 is made up of 15 amino acids. Per germline, CDR1 SNHLY and CDR2 FYNNEI. V gave up 7 bases and J gave up 2 bases, with 18 bases separating them. The CDR3 protein is CASTRGWGTTYEQYF. The CDR3 DNA reads TGTGCCAGCACCAGGGGATGGGGGACAACCTACGAGCAGTACTTC.

The chain is built from TRBV4-1 and TRBJ2-7, with 10 bases aligning to TRBD2. J lost 0 bases, V lost 1 base, and 9 bases had no gene match. CDR3 length: 18 amino acids. CDR1 and CDR2 from the germline V gene are MGHRA and YSYEKL. The CDR3 loop is CASSQVALAGDLSYEQYF. CDR3 DNA: TGCGCCAGCAGCCAAGTGGCCCTAGCGGGAGACCTCTCCTACGAGCAGTACTTC.

The rearrangement links TRBV9 to TRBJ2-3; TRBD2 matches at 8 bases. The junction had 9 bases not matched to a gene; V was cut back by 5 bases and J by 1 base. The CDR3 is made up of 16 amino acids. Germline V CDR1 and CDR2: SGDLS, YYNGEE. CDR3 in amino acids: CASSPTGTRGTDTQYF. Written as DNA, the CDR3 is TGTGCCAGCAGTCCAACCGGGACTAGGGGCACAGATACGCAGTATTTT.

The chain is built from TRBV9 and TRBJ2-5, with 7 nucleotides matching TRBD1. V trimming: 5 bases; J trimming: 4 bases; junction bases outside the gene matches: 5. The germline CDR1 and CDR2 sequences are SGDLS and YYNGEE. CDR3 size: 13 residues. The CDR3 protein is CASSWGTAETQYF. As DNA, the CDR3 is TGTGCCAGCAGTTGGGGGACAGCAGAGACCCAGTACTTC.

The chain combines TRBV2 with TRBJ1-2, with 7 bases aligning to TRBD1. Germline trimming cut 9 bases from V and 7 bases from J; bases unmatched to any gene: 8. This CDR3 region has 12 residues. CDR1 is SNHLY, CDR2 FYNNEI, per germline. CDR3 protein: CARRGRTGGYTF. DNA of the CDR3: TGTGCCAGAAGGGGGCGCACTGGTGGCTACACCTTC.

This chain connects TRBV7-2 to TRBJ2-7, with TRBD1 as a possible D gene (6 bases). The germline CDR1 and CDR2 sequences are SGHTA and FQGNSA. CDR3 length equals 15 residues. Trimming cost V 1 base and J 3 bases, with 13 bases left between them. The CDR3 DNA is TGTGCCAGCAGCTTAGTCCCCAGGGGCTACTACGAGCAGTACTTC. This codes for CASSLVPRGYYEQYF.

The rearrangement joins TRBV13 to TRBJ2-2, with 9 bases identical to TRBD1. V lost 4 bases to trimming and J lost 7 bases; unmatched junction nucleotides: 19. Germline assignment: CDR1 PRHDT and CDR2 FYEKMQ (reference sequence). The CDR3 consists of 19 residues. The CDR3 sequence: CASSSQSRGTGLLGGELFF. DNA of the CDR3: TGTGCCAGCAGCTCCCAATCGCGCGGGACAGGGTTGCTTGGCGGGGAGCTGTTTTTT.

As concerns this clone: Its ends do not fully match the called genes, so a read error is possible. The identical CDR3 is also encoded by other nucleotide sequences in the sample. J is TRBJ2-7 and V is TRBV7-2; a possible D gene is TRBD2 (6 bases). CDR3 length equals 17 residues. Germline CDR1 SGHTA, CDR2 FQGNSA. CDR3 in DNA: TGTGCTAGCAGCGCCCCGGGGACTGCGGGCGGTCGGTACGAGCAGTACTTC. Its translation: CASSAPGTAGGRYEQYF. The entire variable domain, with the rest obtained from reference TRBV7-2 and TRBJ2-7, is as follows: GAGVSQSPSNKVTEKGKDVELRCDPISGHTALYWYRQSLGQGLEFLIYFQGNSAPDKSGLPSDRFSAERTGGSVSTLTIQRTQQEDSAVYLCASSAPGTAGGRYEQYFGPGTRLTVT.

The CDR3, as DNA: TGTGCCAGCAGCCCCCCGGGACTAGAGATACATGAGCAGTTCTTC. This gives the protein CASSPPGLEIHEQFF. The chain couples TRBV5-4 to TRBJ2-1, with TRBD2 matching over 8 bases. The V and J ends lost 4 bases and 8 bases, in that order; junction bases with no gene match: 11. This CDR3 is 15 amino acids long. The V gene's germline CDR1 is SGHNT and CDR2 YYREEE (reference sequence).

The chain is built from TRBV14 and TRBJ1-1; D unclear. Trimming shortened V by 6 bases and J by 4 bases, and 15 bases separated the two germline ends. This CDR3 region has 14 residues. CDR1 is SGHDN, CDR2 FVKESK, per germline. In DNA, the CDR3 is TGTGCCAGCAGTCCAAGACGGGGTAGCACTGAAGCTTTCTTT. Protein sequence: CASSPRRGSTEAFF.

The chain is built from TRBV5-4 and TRBJ2-2, with 10 positions matching TRBD2. The CDR3 runs 16 residues. With V trimmed by 5 bases and J by 7 bases, 11 bases remained unmatched. The germline V gene has CDR1 SGHNT and CDR2 YYREEE (reference sequence). CDR3 in amino acids: CASSPWGLAGVGELFF. DNA of the CDR3: TGTGCCAGCAGTCCTTGGGGCCTAGCGGGGGTCGGGGAGCTGTTTTTT.

This clone was picked up a small number of times. The chain links TRBV27 to TRBJ1-2, with TRBD1 identical over 9 bases. V gave up 5 bases and J gave up 4 bases; unmatched junction bases: 11. The CDR3 has 16 residues. Germline V lookup: CDR1 MNHEY, CDR2 SMNVEV (reference sequence). CDR3 amino acids: CASSPTGQGLTYGYTF. CDR3 DNA sequence: TGTGCCAGCAGTCCAACGGGACAGGGCCTTACCTATGGCTACACCTTC.

The gene calls are TRBV7-9 and TRBJ2-5; 10 bases align to TRBD2. Germline V gives CDR1 SEHNR, CDR2 FQNEAQ (reference sequence). V lost 1 base to trimming and J lost 2 bases; unmatched junction nucleotides: 7. The CDR3 has 17 amino acids. CDR3 in amino acids: CASSLERLAGVQETQYF. CDR3 nucleotide sequence: TGTGCCAGCAGCTTAGAAAGGCTAGCGGGGGTACAAGAGACCCAGTACTTC. The full variable domain, rest sourced from reference TRBV7-9 and TRBJ2-5, is DTGVSQNPRHKITKRGQNVTFRCDPISEHNRLYWYRQTLGQGPEFLTYFQNEAQLEKSRLLSDRFSAERPKGSFSTLEIQRTEQGDSAMYLCASSLERLAGVQETQYFGPGTRLLVL.

The rearrangement links TRBV4-1 to TRBJ1-1; D remains unclear. The germline V and J ends were trimmed by 0 bases and 0 bases, with 11 bases remaining between them. The CDR3 is 16 residues long. Germline V gives CDR1 MGHRA, CDR2 YSYEKL. For the CDR3, the DNA is TGCGCCAGCAGCCAAGATCGCGGGAGTATGAACACTGAAGCTTTCTTT. This encodes CASSQDRGSMNTEAFF.

The chain has TRBV18 and TRBJ2-7; TRBD2 agrees at 10 bases. V lost 3 bases to trimming and J lost 7 bases; unmatched junction nucleotides: 12. The germline V gene has CDR1 KGHSH and CDR2 LQKENI. CDR3 length: 16 residues. In DNA form, the CDR3 reads TGTGCCAGCTCACCGCTAGCGGGAGCGAAAATTGGGGAGCAGTACTTC. It is translated as CASSPLAGAKIGEQYF.

This clone was counted only a few times. This sequence joins TRBV5-1 and TRBJ2-1; weak D call: TRBD1 (5 bases). The V end lost 0 bases, the J end lost 6 bases, and 13 bases lay between the germline ends. Germline CDR1 and CDR2: SGHRS and YFSETQ. This CDR3 region has 15 residues. CDR3 sequence reads: CASSLEAGFGNEQFF. DNA of the CDR3: TGCGCCAGCAGCTTGGAGGCAGGGTTCGGCAATGAGCAGTTCTTC.

This clone was seen just once. The chain links TRBV4-2 to TRBJ1-2, with D possibly TRBD1 on 5 matching bases. There are 13 residues in the CDR3. Trimming stripped 0 bases from V and 8 bases from J, with 10 bases between. Germline V gene sequence: CDR1 LGHNA, CDR2 YNFKEQ. CDR3: CASSQEGGDGYTF. The CDR3 DNA is TGTGCCAGCAGCCAAGAGGGGGGGGACGGCTACACCTTC.

The rearrangement uses TRBV6-1 and TRBJ1-6; 9 nucleotides agree with TRBD1. CDR3 length: 13 amino acids. The ends lost 11 bases at V and 12 bases at J; junction bases unmatched: 11. Germline V gene lookup returns CDR1 MNHNS and CDR2 SASEGT. As DNA, the CDR3 is TGTGCCGGCCGACAGGGGGTCGGTTTACCCCTCCACTTT. Its protein is CAGRQGVGLPLHF.

The CDR3 nucleotides are TGTGCCAGTGGGAGGAGGTCTGCTTCCTACAATGAGCAGTTCTTC. Translating it yields CASGRRSASYNEQFF. This chain connects TRBV19 to TRBJ2-1, with D perhaps TRBD2 (6 bases). Germline-derived CDR1 and CDR2 are LNHDA and SQIVND (reference sequence). The length of the CDR3 is 15 residues. Trimming shortened V by 8 bases and J by 1 base, and 15 bases separated the two germline ends.

The rearrangement joins TRBV28 to TRBJ2-5; D possibly corresponds to TRBD1 (6 bases). CDR3 length: 16 residues. V lost 6 bases, J lost 7 bases, and 24 bases lay in between. Germline CDR1 is MDHEN and CDR2 is SYDVKM. CDR3 region: CASRPLGTPRVGTQYF. CDR3 DNA: TGTGCCAGCAGACCCCTCGGGACACCGAGGGTCGGGACCCAGTACTTC.